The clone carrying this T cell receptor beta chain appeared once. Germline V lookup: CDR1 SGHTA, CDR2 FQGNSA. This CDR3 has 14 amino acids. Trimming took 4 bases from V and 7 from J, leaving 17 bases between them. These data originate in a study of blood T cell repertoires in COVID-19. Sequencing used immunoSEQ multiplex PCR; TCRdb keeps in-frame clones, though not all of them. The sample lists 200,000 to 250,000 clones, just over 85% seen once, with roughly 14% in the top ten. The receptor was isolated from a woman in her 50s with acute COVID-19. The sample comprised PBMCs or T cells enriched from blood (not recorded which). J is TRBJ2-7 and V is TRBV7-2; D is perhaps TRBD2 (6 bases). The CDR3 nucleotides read TGTGCCAGCAGCTCGGGACTTGGGGACGGGGAGCAGTACTTC. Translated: CASSSGLGDGEQYF.